This T cell receptor (beta chain) was identified in a study of shared clonotypes between healthy human individuals. Study-level points and caveats: Relative to clonotypes present in all four donors, those not shared had lower generation probabilities.

As for this clone: Its cognate antigen is unknown.

The repertoire was sequenced with immunoSEQ multiplex PCR; TCRdb's copy has only in-frame clones and lacks some. The table shows fewer than 850,000 clones, with about two thirds occurring only once. The CDR3 extends over 13 amino acids. The germline gives CDR1 SGHVS, CDR2 FQNEAQ. J was trimmed by 6 bases and V by 6 bases; bases with no gene match: 3. The TCR comes from a woman aged 25 to 39 in good health. V is TRBV7-8 and J is TRBJ2-3; 10 nucleotides match TRBD2. The material sequenced was memory CD4+ T cells sorted from blood. The subset here: CD45RA-negative fraction. The CDR3 region has the DNA TGTGCCAGCAGACTAGCGGGACCGGATACGCAGTATTTT. Its protein is CASRLAGPDTQYF.